The T cell receptor beta chain described here comes from a study of T cells in tuberculosis. Study-wide context: In South Africa, adults with active tuberculosis were compared with IGRA-negative and latently infected IGRA-positive adolescents. Whole-study findings and limits: Smaller distances to GMM-specific TCRs suggested their expansion in active tuberculosis. Classification accuracy was 87% (AUROC 0.90) with the GMM-specific repertoire.

Profiled with immunoSEQ multiplex PCR; TCRdb holds only in-frame clones, not every one. The sample carries around 22,000 clones, 95% to 96% recorded once. About this clone: Antigen: not known.

The CDR3 runs 15 residues. After removal of 6 bases from V and 4 bases from J, the junction contained 5 bases not matched to a gene. The germline V gene encodes CDR1 LNHDA and CDR2 SQIVND (reference sequence). This receptor was taken from a donor aged 10-29 years with latent tuberculosis or without tuberculosis infection. The sample was PBMCs. This chain connects TRBV19 to TRBJ2-1; TRBD2 matches 11 bases. DNA of the CDR3: TGTGCCAGTAGCCTAGCGGGGGGCCTTTACAATGAGCAGTTCTTC. It specifies CASSLAGGLYNEQFF. Complete variable domain (other parts from reference TRBV19 and TRBJ2-1): DGGITQSPKYLFRKEGQNVTLSCEQNLNHDAMYWYRQDPGQGLRLIYYSQIVNDFQKGDIAEGYSVSREKKESFPLTVTSAQKNPTAFYLCASSLAGGLYNEQFFGPGTRLTVL.